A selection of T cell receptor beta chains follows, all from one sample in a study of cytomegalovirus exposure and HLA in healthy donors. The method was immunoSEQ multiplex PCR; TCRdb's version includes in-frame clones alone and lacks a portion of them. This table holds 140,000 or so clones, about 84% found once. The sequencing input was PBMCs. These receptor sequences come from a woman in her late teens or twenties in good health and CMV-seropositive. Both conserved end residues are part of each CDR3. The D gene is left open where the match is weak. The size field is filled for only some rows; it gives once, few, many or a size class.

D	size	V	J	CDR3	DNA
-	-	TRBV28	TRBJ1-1	CASSLGPRTEAFF	TGTGCCAGCAGTTTAGGGCCAAGAACTGAAGCTTTCTTT
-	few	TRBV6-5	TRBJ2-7	CASSGGGERDEQYF	TGTGCCAGCAGTGGAGGAGGGGAACGGGACGAGCAGTACTTC
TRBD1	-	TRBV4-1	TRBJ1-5	CASSQAFFGTGAYSNQPQHF	TGCGCCAGCAGCCAAGCATTCTTCGGGACAGGAGCATATAGCAATCAGCCCCAGCATTTT
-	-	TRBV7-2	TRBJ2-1	CASSSGTRMAEEQFF	TGTGCCAGCAGCTCCGGGACTCGCATGGCGGAGGAGCAGTTCTTC
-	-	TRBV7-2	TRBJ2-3	CASSLAGVGSTDTQYF	TGTGCCAGCAGCTTAGCCGGGGTCGGTAGCACAGATACGCAGTATTTT
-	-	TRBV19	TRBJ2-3	CATAGSRTDTQYF	TGTGCCACCGCCGGGAGCCGCACAGATACGCAGTATTTT
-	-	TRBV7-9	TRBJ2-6	CSSPGRGTSGANVLTF	TGTTCCAGCCCCGGTAGGGGGACCTCTGGGGCCAACGTCCTGACTTTC
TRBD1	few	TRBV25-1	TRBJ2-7	CASSAGTGVTYEQYF	TGTGCCAGCAGCGCCGGGACAGGGGTCACCTACGAGCAGTACTTC
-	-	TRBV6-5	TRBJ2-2	CASSYANRRGPGELFF	TGTGCCAGCAGTTACGCAAATAGGAGGGGCCCCGGGGAGCTGTTTTTT
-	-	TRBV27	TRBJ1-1	CASRKPGGVGGTEAFF	TGTGCCAGCAGGAAACCGGGGGGGGTAGGTGGCACTGAAGCTTTCTTT
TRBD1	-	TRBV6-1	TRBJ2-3	CATSDRGSTDTQYF	TGTGCCACCTCGGACAGGGGAAGCACAGATACGCAGTATTTT
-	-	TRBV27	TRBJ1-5	CASSLRVGNQPQHF	TGTGCCAGCAGTTTAAGAGTCGGGAATCAGCCCCAGCATTTT
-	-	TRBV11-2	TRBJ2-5	CASSLHVGQETQYF	TGTGCCAGCAGCTTACACGTCGGCCAAGAGACCCAGTACTTC
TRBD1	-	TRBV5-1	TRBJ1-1	CASSLVGTDLNTEAFF	TGCGCCAGCAGCTTGGTAGGGACAGATTTGAACACTGAAGCTTTCTTT
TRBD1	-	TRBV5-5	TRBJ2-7	CASSPAGTGVTYEQYF	TGTGCCAGCAGCCCGGCCGGGACAGGGGTTACCTACGAGCAGTACTTC
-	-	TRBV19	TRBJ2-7	CASSLHRGEQYF	TGTGCCAGTAGTCTCCATAGAGGCGAGCAGTACTTC
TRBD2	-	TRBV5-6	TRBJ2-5	CASSLWGGGAFETQYF	TGTGCCAGCAGCTTGTGGGGCGGGGGGGCCTTCGAGACCCAGTACTTC
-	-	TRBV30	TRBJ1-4	CAWSVGSNEKLFF	TGTGCCTGGAGTGTGGGCAGTAATGAAAAACTGTTTTTT
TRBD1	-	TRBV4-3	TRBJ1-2	CASSRGTGEAYGYTF	TGCGCCAGCAGCCGGGGGACAGGAGAAGCGTATGGCTACACCTTC
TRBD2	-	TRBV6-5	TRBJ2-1	CASSLDSGGYNEQFF	TGTGCCAGCAGTTTGGATAGCGGGGGCTACAATGAGCAGTTCTTC
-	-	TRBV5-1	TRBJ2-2	CASSLGAGAGELFF	TGCGCCAGCAGCTTGGGGGCCGGGGCCGGGGAGCTGTTTTTT
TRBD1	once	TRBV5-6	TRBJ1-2	CASSEDRVGGYTF	TGTGCCAGCAGCGAGGACAGGGTGGGTGGCTACACCTTC
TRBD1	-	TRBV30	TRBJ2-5	CAWVRPLPGQSRETQYF	TGTGCCTGGGTTAGACCCTTGCCGGGACAGAGCAGAGAGACCCAGTACTTC
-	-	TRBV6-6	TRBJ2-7	CASSYGGKSSYEQYF	TGTGCCAGCAGTTACGGCGGGAAATCTTCCTACGAGCAGTACTTC
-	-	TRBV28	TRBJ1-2	CASGSTDKSGYTF	TGTGCCAGCGGTAGCACGGACAAGAGTGGCTACACCTTC
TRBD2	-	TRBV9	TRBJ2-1	CASSVGAGANYNEQFF	TGTGCCAGCAGCGTAGGAGCGGGGGCTAACTACAATGAGCAGTTCTTC
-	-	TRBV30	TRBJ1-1	CAWRPGGRNTEAFF	TGTGCCTGGAGGCCCGGGGGGAGAAACACTGAAGCTTTCTTT
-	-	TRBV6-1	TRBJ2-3	CASSTRTDTQYF	TGTGCCAGCAGTACTCGCACAGATACGCAGTATTTT
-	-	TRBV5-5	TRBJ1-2	CASFTQRYGYTF	TGTGCCAGCTTCACGCAGCGCTATGGCTACACCTTC
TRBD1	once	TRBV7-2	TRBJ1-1	CASSNTGGAWTEAFF	TGTGCCAGCAGCAACACAGGGGGCGCGTGGACTGAAGCTTTCTTT
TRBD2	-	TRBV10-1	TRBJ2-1	CASSEDIRGGPYNEQFF	TGCGCCAGCAGTGAAGACATACGGGGGGGCCCCTACAATGAGCAGTTCTTC
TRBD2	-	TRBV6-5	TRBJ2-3	CAGGTSSTDTQYF	TGTGCGGGGGGGACGTCTAGCACAGATACGCAGTATTTT
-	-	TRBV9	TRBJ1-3	CASSVSGRRLTGNTIYF	TGTGCCAGCAGCGTATCAGGGAGGCGCCTGACTGGAAACACCATATATTTT
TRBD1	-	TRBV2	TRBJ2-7	CASSEEEVRTGGSEQYF	TGTGCCAGCAGTGAAGAAGAAGTTAGGACAGGGGGATCCGAGCAGTACTTC
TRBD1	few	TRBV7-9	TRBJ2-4	CASSLAWQGVTKNIQYF	TGTGCCAGCAGCTTAGCTTGGCAGGGGGTAACCAAAAACATTCAGTACTTC
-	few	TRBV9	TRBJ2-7	CASSVSPLPTYEQYF	TGTGCCAGCAGCGTTTCGCCACTCCCAACCTACGAGCAGTACTTC
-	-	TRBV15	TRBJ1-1	CATSRDRGGDEAFF	TGTGCCACCAGCAGAGATCGTGGAGGCGATGAAGCTTTCTTT
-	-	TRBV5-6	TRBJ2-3	CASSSTQGYSPDTQYF	TGTGCCAGCAGCTCGACACAGGGCTATTCCCCAGATACGCAGTATTTT
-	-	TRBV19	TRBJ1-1	CASSIIGGRYMNTEAFF	TGTGCCAGTAGTATAATTGGAGGCAGATACATGAACACTGAAGCTTTCTTT
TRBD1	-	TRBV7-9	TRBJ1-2	CASSPGGSGYTF	TGTGCCAGCAGCCCAGGGGGCAGTGGCTACACCTTC
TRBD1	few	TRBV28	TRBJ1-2	CASKEEGQKWYYYGYTF	TGTGCCAGCAAGGAGGAGGGACAGAAATGGTACTACTATGGCTACACCTTC
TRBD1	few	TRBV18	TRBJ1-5	CASSQGAGQPQHF	TGTGCCAGCTCACAGGGGGCGGGTCAGCCCCAGCATTTT
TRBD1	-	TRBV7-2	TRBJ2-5	CASSLVDRAQETQYF	TGTGCCAGCAGCTTAGTTGACAGGGCGCAAGAGACCCAGTACTTC
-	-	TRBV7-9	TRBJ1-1	CASSLKLVGDTEAFF	TGTGCCAGCAGCTTAAAATTGGTAGGGGACACTGAAGCTTTCTTT
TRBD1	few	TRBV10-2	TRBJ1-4	CASSDSGQGGKLFF	TGCGCCAGCAGTGATTCGGGACAGGGAGGAAAACTGTTTTTT
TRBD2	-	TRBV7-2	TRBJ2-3	CASMGEGKVPRPGTQYF	TGTGCCAGCATGGGGGAGGGAAAAGTCCCCCGACCTGGTACGCAGTATTTT
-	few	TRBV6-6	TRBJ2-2	CASSYLAQGSTGELFF	TGTGCCAGCAGCTACCTGGCGCAGGGGTCCACCGGGGAGCTGTTTTTT
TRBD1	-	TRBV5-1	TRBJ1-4	CASSPTNQGAGEKLFF	TGCGCCAGCAGCCCCACGAATCAGGGGGCAGGCGAAAAACTGTTTTTT